The 7 T cell receptor beta chains below come from one sample, sequenced in a study of metastatic and nonmetastatic thyroid tumors. With MiXCR, TCRdb reprocessed the PCR reads. This table holds 43,000 or so clones, under 25% found once. No patient had received any treatment before thyroid surgery. Sequenced sample: blood. Source of these receptors: a male donor with papillary thyroid cancer or a benign thyroid nodule (not recorded which). Some clones in this sample may be carry-over from other donors' samples.

With regard to this clone: Other DNA sequences in this specimen translate into the identical CDR3. The rearrangement links TRBV28 to TRBJ2-1, with TRBD2 matching over 7 bases. CDR1 and CDR2 (germline): MDHEN, SYDVKM. The CDR3 sequence is 13 residues long. V was pared by 6 bases and J by 8 bases, with 7 bases of the junction left unmatched. The CDR3 loop reads CASRTGGPHEQFF. The CDR3 coding sequence is TGTGCCAGCAGGACGGGGGGTCCTCATGAGCAGTTCTTC.

This clone was observed many times. The chain carries TRBV6-2 or TRBV6-3 and TRBJ2-3; D ambiguous. V was pared by 2 bases and J by 2 bases, with 11 bases between. This CDR3 region has 15 residues. Germline assignment: CDR1 MNHEY and CDR2 SVGEGT. This CDR3 is CASSYKFNPTDTQYF. CDR3 DNA: TGTGCCAGCAGTTACAAGTTCAACCCCACAGATACGCAGTATTTT.

There are many counts of this clone. The J gene is TRBJ2-1, the V gene TRBV7-3; TRBD2 agrees at 7 bases. Germline V gene lookup returns CDR1 SGHTA and CDR2 FQGTGA. CDR3 length: 17 residues. The junction had 15 bases not matched to a gene; V was cut back by 5 bases and J by 5 bases. As DNA, the CDR3 is TGTGCCAGCAGCCCTACTGTCCTAAGGGAGGGAGACAATGAGCAGTTCTTC. Translated: CASSPTVLREGDNEQFF.

This clone has only one observation. CDR3 protein: CASSLEGGDTGELFF. CDR3 DNA: TGCGCCAGCAGCTTGGAAGGGGGGGACACCGGGGAGCTGTTTTTT. This rearrangement joins TRBV5-1 to TRBJ2-2, with D perhaps TRBD2 (7 bases). V was trimmed by 0 bases and J by 3 bases, leaving 9 bases between them. CDR3 length equals 15 residues. The germline V gene has CDR1 SGHRS and CDR2 YFSETQ. Together with reference TRBV5-1 and TRBJ2-2, the CDR3 gives the full variable domain: KAGVTQTPRYLIKTRGQQVTLSCSPISGHRSVSWYQQTPGQGLQFLFEYFSETQRNKGNFPGRFSGRQFSNSRSEMNVSTLELGDSALYLCASSLEGGDTGELFFGEGSRLTVL.

In its sample, this clone was seen many times. The V gene is TRBV10-3, the J gene TRBJ2-7; 8 nucleotides match TRBD2. V trimming: 5 bases; J trimming: 5 bases; junction bases outside the gene matches: 5. The CDR3 extends over 13 amino acids. The V gene's germline CDR1 is ENHRY and CDR2 SYGVKD. The CDR3 reads CAISSGRADEQYF. For the CDR3, the DNA is TGTGCCATCAGTTCCGGGAGGGCCGACGAGCAGTACTTC.

This clone has only a few counts. V is TRBV6-5 and J is TRBJ1-1; D gene ambiguous. Trimming shortened V by 10 bases and J by 0 bases, and 3 bases separated the two germline ends. Germline V gene lookup returns CDR1 MNHEY and CDR2 SVGAGI. The CDR3 runs 10 residues. In DNA form, the CDR3 reads TGTGCCACCTTGAACACTGAAGCTTTCTTT. It yields the protein CATLNTEAFF.

The chain employs TRBV30 and TRBJ1-3; a possible D gene is TRBD1 (6 bases). V dropped 8 bases and J dropped 0 bases, with 11 bases sitting between them. The germline gives CDR1 GTSNPN, CDR2 SVGIG (reference sequence). The CDR3 totals 13 residues. Here the CDR3 reads CAGQPSSGNTIYF. The CDR3 DNA reads as TGTGCCGGACAGCCTAGCTCTGGAAACACCATATATTTT.